The 16 T cell receptor beta chains in this list originate from one sample, sequenced in a study of blood T cell repertoires in COVID-19. Produced via immunoSEQ multiplex PCR; TCRdb's table is partial and in-frame only. Of 200,000 to 250,000 clones in the sample, approximately 84% are singletons; the top ten hold 1.8%. Sample: PBMCs or T cells enriched from blood (not recorded which). The receptors originated from a man aged 55 to 70 who had recovered from COVID-19.

This clone was seen only once. V and J are TRBV15 and TRBJ2-5, with 12 bases lining up with TRBD1. V gave up 1 base and J gave up 4 bases; unmatched junction bases: 4. The V gene's germline CDR1 is LNHNV and CDR2 YYDKDF (reference sequence). CDR3 length: 16 amino acids. CDR3: CATSRGDRGRGETQYF. As DNA, the CDR3 is TGTGCCACCAGCAGAGGGGACAGGGGGCGCGGAGAGACCCAGTACTTC.

The chain recombines TRBV6-2 or TRBV6-3 with TRBJ1-2, with a possible D match to TRBD1 (5 bases). The CDR3 length is 16 residues. Germline CDR1 MNHEY, CDR2 SVGEGT. V gave up 2 bases and J gave up 0 bases, with 13 bases separating them. The CDR3 loop is CASSYPTRDSNYGYTF. The CDR3 bases are TGTGCCAGCAGTTACCCGACTCGGGACTCTAACTATGGCTACACCTTC.

This clone was seen just once. The genes are TRBV27 and TRBJ1-3, with 7 bases aligning to TRBD1. The length of the CDR3 is 15 residues. CDR1 is MNHEY, CDR2 SMNVEV, per germline (reference sequence). Trimming cost V 6 bases and J 4 bases; bases outside gene matches: 9. The CDR3 DNA is TGTGCCAGCAGCAAGAACAGGGGAGACGGAAACACCATATATTTT. Protein product: CASSKNRGDGNTIYF.

In this sample, this clone turned up a few times. The chain uses TRBV5-1 and TRBJ1-3, with D unclear. Trimming removed 0 bases from V and 2 bases from J, with 6 bases in between. The CDR3 contains 14 residues. The germline CDR1 and CDR2 sequences are SGHRS and YFSETQ. The CDR3 spells CASSLGGAGNTIYF. CDR3 coding DNA: TGCGCCAGCAGCTTGGGGGGAGCTGGAAACACCATATATTTT. Full variable domain (outside the CDR3, taken from reference TRBV5-1 and TRBJ1-3): KAGVTQTPRYLIKTRGQQVTLSCSPISGHRSVSWYQQTPGQGLQFLFEYFSETQRNKGNFPGRFSGRQFSNSRSEMNVSTLELGDSALYLCASSLGGAGNTIYFGEGSWLTVV.

The chain links TRBV5-4 to TRBJ2-5; 7 nucleotides agree with TRBD1. The CDR3 totals 15 residues. The J segment lost 5 bases and the V segment lost 2 bases, leaving 9 bases of the junction unmatched. Per germline, CDR1 SGHNT and CDR2 YYREEE (reference sequence). CDR3 bases: TGTGCCAGCAGCTTAGGGACAGATTTCACGGAGACCCAGTACTTC. Its protein is CASSLGTDFTETQYF.

The chain has TRBV30 and TRBJ1-6; D gene unclear. V lost 0 bases to trimming and J lost 14 bases, with 11 bases between them. Germline V gene sequence: CDR1 GTSNPN, CDR2 SVGIG (reference sequence). The CDR3 consists of 12 residues. The CDR3 loop is CAWSVQPVTLHF. In DNA form, the CDR3 reads TGTGCCTGGAGTGTACAGCCCGTGACCCTCCACTTT.

As concerns this clone: Other DNA sequences of this sample code for an identical CDR3. The genes are TRBV6-5 and TRBJ1-2, with 8 bases aligning to TRBD1. Germline-derived CDR1 and CDR2 are MNHEY and SVGAGI. J gave up 3 bases and V 5 bases, and 2 bases lay outside the gene matches. The CDR3 is made up of 13 amino acids. The CDR3 here is CASSLDRDYGYTF. The DNA for the CDR3 is TGTGCCAGCAGTCTGGACAGGGACTATGGCTACACCTTC.

This clone was detected only a few times. The chain joins TRBV6-2 or TRBV6-3 to TRBJ1-2, with 7 bases matching TRBD1. The CDR3 runs 14 residues. The germline CDR1 and CDR2 sequences are MNHEY and SVGEGT. After removal of 4 bases from V and 4 bases from J, the junction contained 6 bases not matched to a gene. The CDR3, as DNA: TGTGCCAGCAGTTCCGGGACAGTGCCCTATGGCTACACCTTC. It translates to CASSSGTVPYGYTF.

This chain joins TRBV7-2 and TRBJ2-6, with D perhaps TRBD2 (5 bases). Trimming took off 3 bases at V and 1 base at J, with 7 bases between the two ends. Looked up from germline, CDR1 is SGHTA and CDR2 is FQGNSA. The CDR3 runs 15 residues. The CDR3 region is CASSFTGSGANVLTF. The CDR3 DNA reads as TGTGCCAGCAGCTTCACGGGGTCTGGGGCCAACGTCCTGACTTTC.

This clone was detected once. The V and J genes are TRBV19 and TRBJ1-2; the D gene is possibly TRBD1 (5 bases). The length of the CDR3 is 15 residues. The V gene lost 5 bases and the J gene lost 0 bases, with 13 bases spanning the gap. Looked up from germline, CDR1 is LNHDA and CDR2 is SQIVND (reference sequence). This CDR3 reads CASSLTVSANYGYTF. In nucleotides, the CDR3 is TGTGCCAGTAGTTTGACAGTCTCGGCTAACTATGGCTACACCTTC. The full variable domain, its missing parts supplied by reference TRBV19 and TRBJ1-2, is DGGITQSPKYLFRKEGQNVTLSCEQNLNHDAMYWYRQDPGQGLRLIYYSQIVNDFQKGDIAEGYSVSREKKESFPLTVTSAQKNPTAFYLCASSLTVSANYGYTFGSGTRLTVV.

The rearrangement uses TRBV7-9 and TRBJ1-1; perhaps TRBD1 as D (5 bases). The germline V gene has CDR1 SEHNR and CDR2 FQNEAQ (reference sequence). CDR3 size: 12 residues. V lost 5 bases and J 10 bases, leaving 14 bases between the germline ends. The CDR3 sequence: CASSAGFGGAFF. The CDR3 DNA reads TGTGCCAGCAGCGCGGGTTTCGGGGGAGCTTTCTTT.

The chain uses TRBV27 and TRBJ1-2, with D maybe TRBD1 (5 bases). Germline V lookup: CDR1 MNHEY, CDR2 SMNVEV (reference sequence). V was shortened by 3 bases and J by 7 bases, with 15 bases between the two germline ends. This CDR3 is built from 14 residues. The CDR3 bases are TGTGCCAGCAGTTTTTCAGGGAATAACGTTGGCTACACCTTC. As protein: CASSFSGNNVGYTF.

The rearrangement joins TRBV5-6 to TRBJ2-7; D perhaps matches TRBD2 (5 bases). This CDR3 is 15 amino acids long. Trimming removed 1 base from V and 3 bases from J, with 14 bases in between. Germline V gene sequence: CDR1 SGHDT, CDR2 YYEEEE. CDR3 region: CASSLLTGFDYEQYF. The CDR3 region has the DNA TGTGCCAGCAGCTTGCTCACGGGGTTTGACTACGAGCAGTACTTC.

V and J are TRBV30 and TRBJ2-1, with D possibly TRBD1 on 6 matching bases. Trimming stripped 3 bases from V and 0 bases from J, with 21 bases between. The germline V gene encodes CDR1 GTSNPN and CDR2 SVGIG (reference sequence). This CDR3 is built from 18 residues. The CDR3 DNA reads TGTGCCTGGAGCGACATAAAAGGACAGCCAAGCTCCTACAATGAGCAGTTCTTC. The encoded protein is CAWSDIKGQPSSYNEQFF.

CDR3 sequence: CASSTTDRSSYEQYF. The CDR3 nucleotides are TGTGCCAGCAGTACGACGGATAGGAGCTCCTACGAGCAGTACTTC. The chain joins TRBV25-1 to TRBJ2-7, with D uncertain. Germline V lookup: CDR1 MGHDK, CDR2 SYGVNS. Trimming shortened V by 5 bases and J by 0 bases, and 14 bases separated the two germline ends. This CDR3 is built from 15 residues.

The V gene is TRBV6-5, the J gene TRBJ2-2; D call uncertain. The CDR3 is made up of 12 amino acids. CDR1 is MNHEY, CDR2 SVGAGI, per germline. V was pared by 9 bases and J by 7 bases, with 12 bases between. The CDR3 nucleotides read TGTGCCAGTCTCCCAGTAAACGGGGAGCTGTTTTTT. As protein: CASLPVNGELFF.